This T cell receptor beta chain comes out of a study of neurological immune-mediated disorders. A 10-nucleotide random UMI tagged transcripts in template-switch 5'RACE cDNA synthesis. TCRdb analysed the 5' RACE reads with MiXCR anew, one entry per CDR3 protein. Among around 80,000 distinct CDR3 sequences listed, 10% were seen once. V was shortened by 0 bases and J by 8 bases, with 22 bases between the two germline ends. The length of the CDR3 is 17 residues. This clonotype was recorded at least ten times. This sequence originates from a man aged 35 to 55 in good health. J is TRBJ1-2 and V is TRBV12-3 or TRBV12-4; D is ambiguous. The source material was PBMCs. CDR3 sequence (DNA): TGTGCCAGCAGTTTAGCGAATTCATCCGGGCTGACTATCGGCTACACCTTC. Its protein product is CASSLANSSGLTIGYTF.